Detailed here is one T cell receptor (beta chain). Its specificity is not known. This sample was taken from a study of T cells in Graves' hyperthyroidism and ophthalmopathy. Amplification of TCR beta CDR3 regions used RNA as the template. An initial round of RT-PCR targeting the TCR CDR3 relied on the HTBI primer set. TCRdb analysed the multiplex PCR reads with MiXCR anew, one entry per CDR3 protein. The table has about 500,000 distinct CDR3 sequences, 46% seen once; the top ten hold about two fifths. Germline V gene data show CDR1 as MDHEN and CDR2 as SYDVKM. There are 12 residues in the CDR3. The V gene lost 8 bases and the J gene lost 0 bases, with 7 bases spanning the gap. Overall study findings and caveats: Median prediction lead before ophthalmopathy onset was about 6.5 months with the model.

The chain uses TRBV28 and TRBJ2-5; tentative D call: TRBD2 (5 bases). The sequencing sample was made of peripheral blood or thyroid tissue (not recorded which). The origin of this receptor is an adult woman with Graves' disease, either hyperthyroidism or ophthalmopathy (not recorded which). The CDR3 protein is CASFGNQETQYF. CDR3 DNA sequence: TGTGCCAGCTTCGGGAACCAAGAGACCCAGTACTTC.